One TCR beta chain is described in this entry. This sample is drawn from a study of shared clonotypes between healthy human individuals. Several immunoSEQ plates received, in even portions, the genomic DNA of each subset. Replicate PCRs from sorted subsets contained approximately 200 ng DNA, which is 29,000 or so T cell genomes. Using immunoSEQ multiplex PCR, the repertoire was profiled, and TCRdb retains in-frame clones only, with some absent. Of about 110,000 clones in the sample, 55% to 70% were seen once. Caucasian adults living in Nashville, Tennessee, provided all samples. The TCR comes from a woman under 40 in good health. The sequenced sample was memory CD8+ T cells sorted from blood. Subset meaning: CD45RO+ cells pooled with CCR7-negative TemRA cells.

CDR3 protein: CASSLTVGPRETQYF. CDR3 nucleotides: TGTGCCAGCAGCCTCACCGTCGGCCCTCGGGAGACCCAGTACTTC. The chain combines TRBV5-4 with TRBJ2-5; D unclear. Germline CDR1 is SGHNT and CDR2 is YYREEE (reference sequence). This CDR3 spans 15 amino acids. V lost 4 bases, J lost 5 bases, and 18 bases lay in between.